These T cell receptor beta chains were read from a single sample in a study of T cell responses to AZD1222 COVID-19 vaccine. This table comes from immunoSEQ multiplex PCR, and its TCRdb copy is limited to in-frame clones, with some not included. Here the sample spans some 130,000 clones, 89% being singletons. Sequenced here: peripheral blood, sampled on day 0 of AZD1222 vaccination. These receptors originate from an adult in good health. The CDR3 runs from the conserved cysteine through the conserved F or W. The D gene is left open where the match is weak. Rows give clone size only sometimes, using once, few, many, or a class for an expanded clone.

NA,TRBV3-1/TRBV3-2,TRBJ2-6,NA,CASSQQGGLGANVLTF,TGTGCCAGCAGCCAACAAGGAGGGTTGGGGGCCAACGTCCTGACTTTC
NA,TRBV7-6,TRBJ2-7,TRBD1,CASSLGSGDSYEQYF,TGTGCCAGCAGCTTAGGTTCAGGGGACAGTTACGAGCAGTACTTC
NA,TRBV28,TRBJ1-6,NA,CASTPHSGKFSPLHF,TGTGCCAGCACCCCGCACTCTGGCAAATTTTCACCCCTCCACTTT
NA,TRBV6-5,TRBJ1-1,NA,CASSYTSGRMNTEAFF,TGTGCCAGCAGTTACACATCGGGGCGGATGAACACTGAAGCTTTCTTT
few,TRBV6-4,TRBJ2-3,NA,CASSDSAGSTDTQYF,TGTGCCAGCAGTGACTCGGCTGGCAGCACAGATACGCAGTATTTT
NA,TRBV6-1,TRBJ1-2,TRBD1,CASRTGTDNYGYTF,TGTGCCAGCAGAACCGGGACAGATAACTATGGCTACACCTTC
NA,TRBV7-9,TRBJ2-5,TRBD2,CASSLAPSGVGETQYF,TGTGCCAGCAGCTTAGCTCCCAGCGGGGTCGGGGAGACCCAGTACTTC
NA,TRBV9,TRBJ2-6,TRBD1,CASSLRQGTSSGANVLTF,TGTGCCAGCAGCCTCCGACAGGGTACGAGCTCTGGGGCCAACGTCCTGACTTTC
NA,TRBV10-3,TRBJ1-1,NA,CAVQGTNTEAFF,TGTGCCGTCCAGGGTACGAACACTGAAGCTTTCTTT
NA,TRBV7-9,TRBJ1-6,NA,CASSLDGTPLHF,TGTGCCAGCAGCTTAGACGGGACACCCCTCCACTTT
NA,TRBV7-9,TRBJ2-7,TRBD1,CASSLAIGTGDEDYEQYF,TGTGCCAGCAGCTTAGCAATCGGGACAGGGGATGAGGACTACGAGCAGTACTTC
NA,TRBV3-1/TRBV3-2,TRBJ1-3,NA,CASASGNTIYF,TGTGCCAGCGCTTCTGGAAACACCATATATTTT
NA,TRBV11-3,TRBJ1-1,NA,CASSLESYTEAFF,TGTGCCAGCAGCTTAGAGTCTTACACTGAAGCTTTCTTT
NA,TRBV6-6,TRBJ1-2,NA,CASSSPAGASGYTF,TGTGCCAGCTCTTCCCCCGCGGGGGCGAGTGGCTACACCTTC
once,TRBV10-2,TRBJ2-1,TRBD2,CASSVWTGTSNDEQFF,TGCGCCAGCAGTGTTTGGACCGGGACTAGCAATGATGAGCAGTTCTTC
NA,TRBV9,TRBJ2-3,TRBD2,CASSGLAGLEGTQYF,TGTGCCAGCTCGGGACTAGCGGGTCTCGAAGGTACGCAGTATTTT
NA,TRBV5-1,TRBJ1-1,NA,CASSLGRTANTEAFF,TGCGCCAGCAGCTTAGGACGGACAGCGAACACTGAAGCTTTCTTT
NA,TRBV30,TRBJ1-4,NA,CAWSKGSYVEKLFF,TGTGCCTGGAGTAAAGGGTCCTATGTTGAAAAACTGTTTTTT
NA,TRBV13,TRBJ2-5,TRBD1,CASSAGDSGTQYF,TGTGCCAGCAGCGCCGGGGACAGCGGGACCCAGTACTTC
NA,TRBV6-6,TRBJ2-3,NA,CASSYLGGTDTQYF,TGTGCCAGCAGTTACTTGGGGGGCACAGATACGCAGTATTTT
NA,TRBV5-5,TRBJ2-1,NA,CASKSAGFNEQFF,TGTGCCAGCAAAAGTGCAGGTTTCAATGAGCAGTTCTTC
medium-sized,TRBV12-3/TRBV12-4,TRBJ2-2,NA,CASSETGRELFF,TGTGCCAGCAGTGAAACAGGGCGGGAGCTGTTTTTT
NA,TRBV5-4,TRBJ1-1,NA,CASSPGVMNTEAFF,TGTGCCAGCAGCCCAGGGGTTATGAACACTGAAGCTTTCTTT
NA,TRBV7-2,TRBJ1-3,NA,CASSPVRGRGGNTIYF,TGTGCCAGCAGCCCCGTTCGGGGGCGAGGCGGAAACACCATATATTTT
NA,TRBV14,TRBJ2-5,NA,CASSPFGRDKKETQYF,TGTGCCAGCAGCCCCTTTGGTCGGGACAAAAAAGAGACCCAGTACTTC
many,TRBV6-5,TRBJ1-5,NA,CASSRKMDQPQHF,TGTGCCAGCAGTAGAAAAATGGATCAGCCCCAGCATTTT
NA,TRBV18,TRBJ1-1,TRBD1,CASSPQEVGGAEAFF,TGTGCCAGCTCACCGCAAGAGGTAGGGGGCGCTGAAGCTTTCTTT
NA,TRBV9,TRBJ1-1,NA,CASSTLGGRPTEAFF,TGTGCCAGCAGCACGTTGGGGGGCAGACCGACCGAAGCTTTCTTT
NA,TRBV7-2,TRBJ2-7,TRBD1,CASSSGTGGSYEQYF,TGTGCCAGCAGCTCCGGGACAGGGGGATCCTACGAGCAGTACTTC
NA,TRBV29-1,TRBJ1-2,NA,CSAAATYGYTF,TGCAGCGCCGCAGCCACCTATGGCTACACCTTC
NA,TRBV7-9,TRBJ1-3,NA,CASTLQRGGNTIYF,TGTGCCAGCACCCTACAGCGAGGAGGAAACACCATATATTTT
NA,TRBV19,TRBJ1-2,TRBD1,CASSIGDRAYFYGYTF,TGTGCCAGTAGTATCGGGGACAGGGCTTACTTCTATGGCTACACCTTC
NA,TRBV6-1,TRBJ1-5,NA,CASSAPAGSGDQPQHF,TGTGCCAGCAGTGCCCCAGCGGGGTCAGGCGATCAGCCCCAGCATTTT
NA,TRBV2,TRBJ2-2,NA,CASSQTDLLNTGELFF,TGTGCCAGCAGTCAGACTGACTTACTGAACACCGGGGAGCTGTTTTTT
NA,TRBV4-1,TRBJ2-1,NA,CASSPLAGDPSYNEQFF,TGCGCCAGCAGCCCCTTAGCAGGGGACCCCTCCTACAATGAGCAGTTCTTC
NA,TRBV2,TRBJ2-5,TRBD1,CASSLQGEETQYF,TGTGCCAGCAGTCTCCAGGGGGAAGAGACCCAGTACTTC
NA,TRBV6-1,TRBJ1-3,NA,CASSDTGGSGNTIYF,TGTGCCAGCAGTGATACGGGGGGCTCTGGAAACACCATATATTTT
NA,TRBV5-4,TRBJ2-7,TRBD1,CASGIRFRGKHEQYF,TGTGCCAGCGGAATCAGGTTCAGGGGGAAACACGAGCAGTACTTC
NA,TRBV19,TRBJ1-5,TRBD1,CASSAHRGVNQPQHF,TGTGCCAGTAGCGCCCACAGGGGGGTCAATCAGCCCCAGCATTTT
NA,TRBV6-5,TRBJ1-6,TRBD1,CASPPVQGVYSPLHF,TGTGCCAGCCCCCCCGTACAGGGGGTCTATTCACCCCTCCACTTT
NA,TRBV14,TRBJ2-5,NA,CASSHSPNQVETQYF,TGTGCCAGCAGCCATAGCCCGAACCAAGTCGAGACCCAGTACTTC
NA,TRBV7-9,TRBJ1-2,TRBD1,CASSPRQGALLGYTF,TGTGCCAGCAGCCCTCGACAGGGGGCCCTTCTTGGCTACACCTTC
NA,TRBV3-1/TRBV3-2,TRBJ2-4,NA,CASSLGGAKNIQYF,TGTGCCAGCAGCCTGGGGGGAGCCAAAAACATTCAGTACTTC
NA,TRBV5-1,TRBJ1-1,NA,CASNSIGLSDPEAFF,TGCGCCAGCAACAGTATAGGACTCAGCGACCCTGAAGCTTTCTTT
NA,TRBV5-5,TRBJ1-1,NA,CASSPTGTGRMNTEAFF,TGTGCCAGCAGCCCTACCGGGACGGGGAGAATGAACACTGAAGCTTTCTTT
NA,TRBV18,TRBJ2-3,NA,CASSPPRTRTDTQYF,TGTGCCAGCTCACCACCGCGTACCCGCACAGATACGCAGTATTTT
NA,TRBV27,TRBJ2-7,NA,CASQGPLDYEQYF,TGTGCCAGTCAAGGACCGTTAGACTACGAGCAGTACTTC
NA,TRBV18,TRBJ2-1,NA,CASSPPHAGAGNEQFF,TGTGCCAGCTCACCGCCCCACGCAGGGGCTGGCAATGAGCAGTTCTTC
NA,TRBV24-1,TRBJ2-2,NA,CATSDRGHTGELFF,TGTGCCACCAGTGATCGGGGTCACACCGGGGAGCTGTTTTTT
NA,TRBV20-1,TRBJ2-7,TRBD2,CSASLTGGGNYEQYF,TGCAGTGCTAGTCTCACGGGGGGGGGCAACTACGAGCAGTACTTC
once,TRBV25-1,TRBJ1-1,NA,CATRPGGNTEAFF,TGTGCCACGAGACCGGGTGGGAACACTGAAGCTTTCTTT
once,TRBV5-6,TRBJ1-2,NA,CASSLFNFADGYTF,TGTGCCAGCAGCTTGTTTAACTTTGCGGATGGCTACACCTTC
NA,TRBV4-1,TRBJ2-7,TRBD2,CASSQRWGGGGAYEQYF,TGCGCCAGCAGCCAACGGTGGGGAGGCGGGGGGGCATACGAGCAGTACTTC
NA,TRBV5-1,TRBJ1-4,NA,CASSFRTIHEKLFF,TGCGCCAGCAGCTTTAGGACAATACATGAAAAACTGTTTTTT
NA,TRBV11-2,TRBJ1-1,NA,CASSTAYTEAFF,TGTGCCTCATCGACGGCCTACACTGAAGCTTTCTTT
NA,TRBV5-6,TRBJ1-6,TRBD1,CASTQRGWGTGNSPLHF,TGTGCCAGCACTCAGCGAGGTTGGGGGACAGGGAATTCACCCCTCCACTTT
NA,TRBV15,TRBJ1-2,NA,CATSRVASSYGYTF,TGTGCCACCAGCAGAGTTGCGTCCTCCTATGGCTACACCTTC
NA,TRBV6-2/TRBV6-3,TRBJ1-1,NA,CASSLGRTMNTEAFF,TGTGCCAGCAGTCTCGGACGGACCATGAACACTGAAGCTTTCTTT
NA,TRBV7-9,TRBJ2-7,NA,CASSLGGTVTYEQYF,TGTGCCAGCAGCTTAGGCGGGACGGTGACCTACGAGCAGTACTTC